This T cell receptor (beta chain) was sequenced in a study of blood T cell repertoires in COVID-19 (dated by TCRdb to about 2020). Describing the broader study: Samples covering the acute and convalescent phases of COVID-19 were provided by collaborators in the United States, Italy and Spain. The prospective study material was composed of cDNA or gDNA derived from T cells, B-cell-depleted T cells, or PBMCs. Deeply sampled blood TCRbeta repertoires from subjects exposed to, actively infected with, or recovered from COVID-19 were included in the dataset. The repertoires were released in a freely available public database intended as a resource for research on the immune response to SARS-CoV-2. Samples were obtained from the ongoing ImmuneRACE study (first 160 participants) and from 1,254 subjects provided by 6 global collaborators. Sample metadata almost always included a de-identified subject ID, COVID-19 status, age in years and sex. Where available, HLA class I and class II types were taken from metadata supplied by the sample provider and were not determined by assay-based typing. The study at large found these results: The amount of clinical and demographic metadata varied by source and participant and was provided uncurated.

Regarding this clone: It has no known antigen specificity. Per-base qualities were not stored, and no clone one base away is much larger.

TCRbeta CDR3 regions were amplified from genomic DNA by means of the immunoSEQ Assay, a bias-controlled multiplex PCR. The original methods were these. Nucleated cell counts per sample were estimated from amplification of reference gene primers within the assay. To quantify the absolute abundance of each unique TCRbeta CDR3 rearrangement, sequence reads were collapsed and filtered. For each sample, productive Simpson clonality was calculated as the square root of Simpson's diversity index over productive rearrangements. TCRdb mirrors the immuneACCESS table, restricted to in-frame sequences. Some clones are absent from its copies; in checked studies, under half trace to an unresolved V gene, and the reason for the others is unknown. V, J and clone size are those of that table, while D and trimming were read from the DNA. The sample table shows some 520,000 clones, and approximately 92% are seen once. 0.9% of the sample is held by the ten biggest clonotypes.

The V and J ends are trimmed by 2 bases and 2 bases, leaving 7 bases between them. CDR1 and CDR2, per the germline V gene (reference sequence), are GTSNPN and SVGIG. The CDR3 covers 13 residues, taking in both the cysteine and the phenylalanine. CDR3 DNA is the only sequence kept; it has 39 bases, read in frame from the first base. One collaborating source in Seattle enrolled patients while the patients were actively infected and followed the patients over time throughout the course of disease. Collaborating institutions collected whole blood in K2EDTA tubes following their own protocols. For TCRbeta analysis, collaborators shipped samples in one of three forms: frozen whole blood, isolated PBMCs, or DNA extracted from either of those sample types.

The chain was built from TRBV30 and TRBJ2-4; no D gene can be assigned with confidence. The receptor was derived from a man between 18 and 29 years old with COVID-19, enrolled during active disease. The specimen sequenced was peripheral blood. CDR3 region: CAWSRGTKNIQYF. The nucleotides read TGTGCCTGGAGTCGCGGAACCAAAAACATTCAGTACTTC.